This T cell receptor beta chain was sequenced in a study of blood T cell repertoires in COVID-19. Sequencing was performed with immunoSEQ multiplex PCR; in TCRdb, only in-frame clones are kept and a portion is missing. The table includes 250,000 or so clones, around 89% detected once. About this clone itself: This specimen includes other DNA sequences encoding the same CDR3.

Participants were aged about 18 to 89 years from approximately 24 US areas. CDR1 LGHDT and CDR2 YNNKEL come from the germline V gene (reference sequence). V lost 0 bases and J lost 2, with 11 bases in between. The CDR3 extends over 16 amino acids. Sequencing was carried out using PBMCs or T cells enriched from blood (not recorded which). The clonotype was recovered from a woman aged 35 to 49 with acute COVID-19. This sequence joins TRBV3-1 (or the pseudogene TRBV3-2) and TRBJ2-1; D is possibly TRBD2 (6 bases). CDR3 DNA sequence: TGTGCCAGCAGCCAAGATCCGGGAGTAACCTACAATGAGCAGTTCTTC. This sequence encodes CASSQDPGVTYNEQFF.